One T cell receptor beta chain is described in this entry. Primers included in the PCR were 60 Vbeta and 13 Jbeta primers. Produced via immunoSEQ multiplex PCR; TCRdb's table is partial and in-frame only. The sample has roughly 45,000 clones; 70% to 80% are singletons. This specimen comes from a study of cytomegalovirus exposure and HLA in healthy donors. This TCR came from a man aged 30-40 years in good health and CMV-seronegative. Sequencing input: PBMCs.

The CDR3 sequence is CASSNRDTQETQYF. In nucleotides, the CDR3 is TGTGCCAGCAGCAACCGGGACACCCAAGAGACCCAGTACTTC. This chain uses TRBV5-4 with TRBJ2-5; tentative D call: TRBD1 (6 bases). CDR3 size: 14 residues. Germline CDR1 is SGHNT and CDR2 is YYREEE (reference sequence). Trimming removed 4 bases from V and 1 base from J, with 11 bases in between.